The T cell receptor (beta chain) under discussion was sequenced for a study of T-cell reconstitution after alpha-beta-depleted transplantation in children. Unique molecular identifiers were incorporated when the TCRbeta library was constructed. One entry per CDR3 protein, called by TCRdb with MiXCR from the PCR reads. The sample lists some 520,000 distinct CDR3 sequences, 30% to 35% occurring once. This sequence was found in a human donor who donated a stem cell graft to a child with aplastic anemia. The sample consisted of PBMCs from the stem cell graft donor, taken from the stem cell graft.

The CDR3 nucleotides read TGTGCCAGCAGTTTCCTGGGCAATCAGCCCCAGCATTTT. Protein sequence: CASSFLGNQPQHF. The V and J genes are TRBV27 and TRBJ1-5; D gene uncertain. Germline loops: CDR1 MNHEY, CDR2 SMNVEV (reference sequence). This CDR3 comprises 13 residues. V lost 3 bases, J lost 2 bases, and 5 bases lay in between.